This T cell receptor beta chain was retrieved from a study of spatial heterogeneity in lung cancer. This clonotype was seen at least ten times. TCRdb analysed the 5' RACE reads with MiXCR anew, one entry per CDR3 protein. The data hold approximately 110,000 distinct CDR3 sequences, with roughly 10% observed a single time. Time point in this sample: blood at routine non-recurrence follow-up after resection. Unsorted whole RNA of tumor, nontumor lung or frozen PBMC was sequenced. The CDR3 is made up of 12 amino acids. With 3 bases removed from V and 4 bases from J, the gap between germline ends came to 7 bases. Germline CDR1 and CDR2: MDHEN and SYDVKM.

The clonotype was recovered from a female donor with early-stage non-small cell lung cancer. This chain joins TRBV28 and TRBJ2-7; no clear D gene. The input for sequencing was PBMCs, taken at follow-up. The CDR3 DNA reads TGTGCCAGCAGTTTTCTGTCTTACGAGCAGTACTTC. Amino acid sequence: CASSFLSYEQYF.